This TCR beta chain was sequenced in a study of T cell responses to AZD1222 COVID-19 vaccine. Study-level information: Both about-4-week and about-12-week second-dose recipients were combined.

Assay used: immunoSEQ multiplex PCR; TCRdb lists only in-frame clones, some missing. Among roughly 140,000 clones listed, around 91% were seen once. The CDR3 is 15 residues long. In germline, CDR1 is SGHTA, CDR2 FQGNSA. V gave up 0 bases and J gave up 4 bases, with 10 bases separating them. Material: peripheral blood, obtained on day 0 of AZD1222 vaccination. The rearrangement uses TRBV7-2 and TRBJ1-5, with unresolved D. This receptor was identified in an adult in good health. The CDR3 region is CASSLALGGNQPQHF. DNA for the CDR3: TGTGCCAGCAGCTTAGCGTTGGGTGGTAATCAGCCCCAGCATTTT.